A selection of T cell receptor beta chains follows, all from one sample in a study of cytomegalovirus exposure and HLA in healthy donors. Method: immunoSEQ multiplex PCR; TCRdb's copy keeps in-frame clones and lacks some. The repertoire holds some 95,000 clones, around 73% seen once, with 4.1% in the top ten. The sequencing sample was made of PBMCs. Receptors originate from a woman between 35 and 50 years old in good health and CMV-seropositive. Each CDR3 is given with its conserved first and last residue. D genes are given only for firm matches. The size of a clone is reported for some rows only, either as once, few or many, or as a class for expanded clones.

clone size | D gene | J gene | V gene | CDR3 protein | CDR3 DNA
few | - | TRBJ1-4 | TRBV2 | CASSEGGTREKLFF | TGTGCCAGCAGTGAAGGAGGAACGCGGGAAAAACTGTTTTTT
few | TRBD1 | TRBJ2-3 | TRBV6-5 | CASSYGTGVLDTQYF | TGTGCCAGCAGTTATGGGACAGGGGTATTGGATACGCAGTATTTT
- | TRBD1 | TRBJ2-7 | TRBV28 | CASQRQGSHEQYF | TGTGCCAGTCAGCGACAGGGTAGTCACGAGCAGTACTTC
- | - | TRBJ2-3 | TRBV6-6 | CASSQRTHTDTQYF | TGTGCCAGCAGTCAGCGGACCCACACAGATACGCAGTATTTT
- | TRBD2 | TRBJ2-1 | TRBV5-4 | CASSLTSGYNEQFF | TGTGCCAGCAGCTTGACTAGCGGGTACAATGAGCAGTTCTTC
- | TRBD1 | TRBJ1-1 | TRBV23-1 | CASSQPRQGKGRHLNTEAFF | TGCGCCAGCAGTCAACCCCGACAGGGAAAGGGCCGACATCTTAACACTGAAGCTTTCTTT
- | TRBD1 | TRBJ1-3 | TRBV5-1 | CASSLGQVGNTIYF | TGCGCCAGCAGCCTTGGACAGGTCGGAAACACCATATATTTT
- | - | TRBJ2-3 | TRBV19 | CASSTNTGTDTQYF | TGTGCCAGTAGTACCAACACAGGGACAGATACGCAGTATTTT
- | TRBD1 | TRBJ1-5 | TRBV19 | CASSQTGGNQPQHF | TGTGCCAGTAGTCAAACAGGGGGTAATCAGCCCCAGCATTTT
- | - | TRBJ1-1 | TRBV10-1 | CASSEGKGLTEAFF | TGCGCCAGCAGTGAGGGTAAGGGGCTCACTGAAGCTTTCTTT
- | - | TRBJ2-7 | TRBV5-1 | CASSPNYGEQYF | TGCGCCAGCAGCCCCAATTACGGCGAGCAGTACTTC
- | - | TRBJ2-5 | TRBV29-1 | CSQAEAGETQYF | TGCAGCCAAGCCGAGGCGGGAGAGACCCAGTACTTC
- | - | TRBJ2-7 | TRBV10-2 | CASSGDTTYEQYF | TGCGCCAGCAGTGGGGACACCACCTACGAGCAGTACTTC
- | TRBD1 | TRBJ2-7 | TRBV18 | CASSPDRGGEQYF | TGTGCCAGCTCACCCGACAGGGGTGGAGAGCAGTACTTC
- | TRBD2 | TRBJ2-7 | TRBV18 | CASSPRSPRAGGKYEQYF | TGTGCCAGCTCACCAAGAAGCCCTAGGGCGGGAGGAAAGTACGAGCAGTACTTC
few | - | TRBJ1-1 | TRBV2 | CASNFRLNTEAFF | TGTGCCAGCAATTTCAGGTTGAACACTGAAGCTTTCTTT
- | - | TRBJ2-3 | TRBV9 | CASSAVPSTDTQYF | TGTGCCAGCAGCGCGGTTCCAAGCACAGATACGCAGTATTTT
- | - | TRBJ1-5 | TRBV10-3 | CAISESPGFGNQPQHF | TGTGCCATCAGTGAGTCGCCGGGTTTTGGCAATCAGCCCCAGCATTTT
- | - | TRBJ1-3 | TRBV15 | CATSRVVGAGNTIYF | TGTGCCACCAGCAGAGTCGTGGGAGCTGGAAACACCATATATTTT
- | - | TRBJ2-4 | TRBV9 | CASSVDGQGYIQYF | TGTGCCAGCAGCGTAGACGGGCAGGGTTACATTCAGTACTTC
once | TRBD1 | TRBJ1-2 | TRBV10-3 | CAISLGQSEGYTF | TGTGCCATCAGTTTGGGACAGTCGGAGGGCTACACCTTC
- | TRBD2 | TRBJ2-3 | TRBV5-6 | CASSLGVSGTLEDTQYF | TGTGCCAGCAGCTTGGGGGTTAGCGGGACACTGGAAGATACGCAGTATTTT
- | TRBD1 | TRBJ1-1 | TRBV30 | CAWRWGQTKNTEAFF | TGTGCCTGGCGTTGGGGACAGACAAAAAACACTGAAGCTTTCTTT
- | TRBD1 | TRBJ2-1 | TRBV19 | CASSTGQGSNEQFF | TGTGCCAGTAGTACGGGACAGGGCTCCAATGAGCAGTTCTTC
once | TRBD1 | TRBJ1-2 | TRBV6-5 | CASSYSLRGGLGGYTF | TGTGCCAGCAGTTACTCGTTAAGAGGGGGCTTAGGTGGCTACACCTTC
- | TRBD2 | TRBJ2-4 | TRBV6-5 | CASKSGSRDIQYF | TGTGCCAGCAAAAGCGGGAGCCGAGACATTCAGTACTTC
- | TRBD1 | TRBJ1-4 | TRBV9 | CASSTGQATNEKLFF | TGTGCCAGCAGCACCGGACAGGCAACTAATGAAAAACTGTTTTTT
few | TRBD1 | TRBJ1-1 | TRBV29-1 | CSVARGTEAFF | TGCAGCGTTGCCAGGGGGACTGAAGCTTTCTTT
- | - | TRBJ2-3 | TRBV18 | CASSPPTWRETDTQYF | TGTGCCAGCTCACCACCGACCTGGCGGGAAACAGATACGCAGTATTTT
- | TRBD1 | TRBJ2-1 | TRBV11-2 | CASTTGVYNEQFF | TGTGCCAGCACCACAGGGGTCTATAATGAGCAGTTCTTC
- | - | TRBJ2-7 | TRBV6-6 | CASSPDSEQYF | TGTGCCAGCAGTCCGGACTCCGAGCAGTACTTC
- | - | TRBJ2-3 | TRBV11-1 | CASSLARGDPQYF | TGTGCCAGCAGCTTAGCGCGCGGGGATCCGCAGTATTTT
- | TRBD2 | TRBJ2-1 | TRBV27 | CASSSLGLAGGRDEQFF | TGTGCCAGCAGCTCCCTCGGACTAGCGGGGGGGAGGGATGAGCAGTTCTTC
- | TRBD1 | TRBJ2-6 | TRBV5-1 | CASSWDRGNSGANVLTF | TGCGCCAGCAGCTGGGACAGGGGAAACTCTGGGGCCAACGTCCTGACTTTC
- | TRBD1 | TRBJ1-1 | TRBV19 | CASSLYGYQTGVIAEAFF | TGTGCCAGTAGTCTTTACGGGTATCAGACAGGGGTGATCGCTGAAGCTTTCTTT
- | TRBD1 | TRBJ1-1 | TRBV4-1 | CASGQGASEAFF | TGCGCCAGCGGACAGGGGGCTTCTGAAGCTTTCTTT
- | - | TRBJ2-3 | TRBV7-3 | CASSLPPGLGGTDTQYF | TGTGCCAGCAGCCTCCCGCCAGGGCTAGGGGGCACAGATACGCAGTATTTT
- | - | TRBJ1-3 | TRBV7-9 | CSSSLLEGSGNTIYF | TGTTCCAGCAGCTTATTGGAGGGCTCTGGAAACACCATATATTTT
- | TRBD1 | TRBJ2-2 | TRBV19 | CASSMAGQGLLSGELFF | TGTGCCAGTAGTATGGCCGGACAGGGGCTTTTGTCCGGGGAGCTGTTTTTT
once | TRBD2 | TRBJ2-7 | TRBV28 | CARPWGTSGSHEQYF | TGTGCCAGACCATGGGGGACTAGCGGGAGCCACGAGCAGTACTTC
few | TRBD2 | TRBJ2-7 | TRBV7-2 | CASSSRRAGTSYEQYF | TGTGCCAGCAGCTCCAGGAGAGCGGGGACGTCCTACGAGCAGTACTTC
- | - | TRBJ2-7 | TRBV7-3 | CASSLETRGSSYEQYF | TGTGCCAGCAGCTTGGAGACTCGTGGTAGCTCCTACGAGCAGTACTTC
- | - | TRBJ2-2 | TRBV2 | CASLEGAASNTGELFF | TGTGCCAGCCTGGAGGGCGCGGCGTCGAACACCGGGGAGCTGTTTTTT
- | - | TRBJ2-1 | TRBV7-3 | CASSLTGSSYNEQFF | TGTGCCAGCAGCTTAACCGGGAGCTCCTACAATGAGCAGTTCTTC
- | TRBD1 | TRBJ1-3 | TRBV19 | CASSTGESGNTIYF | TGTGCCAGTAGCACAGGGGAATCTGGAAACACCATATATTTT
- | TRBD2 | TRBJ2-3 | TRBV7-3 | CASSPGLAGRLDTQYF | TGTGCCAGCAGCCCAGGACTAGCGGGACGGTTAGATACGCAGTATTTT
- | - | TRBJ2-7 | TRBV6-1 | CASSAFGTLYEQYF | TGTGCCAGCAGTGCATTCGGGACTCTATACGAGCAGTACTTC
- | TRBD1 | TRBJ1-2 | TRBV6-6 | CASSPGTGSGGYTF | TGTGCCAGCAGTCCTGGGACAGGGTCTGGTGGCTACACCTTC
- | - | TRBJ2-7 | TRBV5-5 | CASSSWTANYEQYF | TGTGCCAGCAGTTCCTGGACTGCCAACTACGAGCAGTACTTC
- | TRBD1 | TRBJ2-3 | TRBV7-8 | CASSLVGQGGDTQYF | TGTGCCAGCAGCTTAGTTGGACAGGGGGGAGATACGCAGTATTTT
- | - | TRBJ2-7 | TRBV7-9 | CASSFGTPYEQYF | TGTGCCAGCAGCTTCGGGACTCCGTACGAGCAGTACTTC
- | - | TRBJ2-5 | TRBV2 | CASSEGGALETQYF | TGTGCCAGCAGTGAAGGGGGAGCTTTGGAGACCCAGTACTTC
- | TRBD2 | TRBJ2-3 | TRBV7-6 | CASSRLAFGTDTQYF | TGTGCCAGCAGCAGACTAGCTTTTGGCACAGATACGCAGTATTTT
- | TRBD1 | TRBJ2-1 | TRBV6-1 | CASSEQGAPYNEQFF | TGTGCCAGCAGTGAACAGGGGGCCCCCTACAATGAGCAGTTCTTC
- | TRBD2 | TRBJ2-3 | TRBV11-2 | CASSLSMLAGDTQYF | TGTGCCAGCAGCTTAAGTATGCTAGCGGGAGATACGCAGTATTTT
- | - | TRBJ1-1 | TRBV19 | CASSPLRGIEAFF | TGTGCCAGTAGCCCTTTGAGGGGGATTGAAGCTTTCTTT
- | - | TRBJ2-4 | TRBV6-5 | CASSYLQGAKNIQYF | TGTGCCAGCAGTTACTTACAGGGTGCCAAAAACATTCAGTACTTC
- | - | TRBJ1-5 | TRBV5-6 | CASSLYGGGQPQHF | TGTGCCAGCAGCTTGTATGGGGGCGGTCAGCCCCAGCATTTT
- | TRBD2 | TRBJ2-3 | TRBV9 | CASSAMAAGVTADTQYF | TGTGCCAGCAGCGCCATGGCAGCGGGAGTTACGGCAGATACGCAGTATTTT
- | - | TRBJ2-2 | TRBV7-2 | CASSLRWNTGELFF | TGTGCCAGCAGCTTACGGTGGAACACCGGGGAGCTGTTTTTT